This T cell receptor beta chain comes out of a study of blood T cell repertoires in COVID-19. This CDR3 spans 14 amino acids. CDR1 is SGHNT and CDR2 is YENEEA in the germline V gene. V was cut by 4 bases and J by 2 bases, with 11 bases left in between. Only one count was recorded for this clone. Sequenced by immunoSEQ multiplex PCR; TCRdb stores in-frame clones only, minus some. The table shows about 56,000 clones, with less than 90% occurring only once. The sequenced sample was peripheral blood. The chain is built from TRBV11-3 and TRBJ1-1; D may be TRBD1 (5 bases). This receptor was taken from a woman of 80 years or more with acute or convalescent COVID-19. The CDR3 sequence: CASSSTGGNTEAFF. CDR3 DNA sequence: TGTGCCAGCAGCTCTACGGGGGGTAACACTGAAGCTTTCTTT.